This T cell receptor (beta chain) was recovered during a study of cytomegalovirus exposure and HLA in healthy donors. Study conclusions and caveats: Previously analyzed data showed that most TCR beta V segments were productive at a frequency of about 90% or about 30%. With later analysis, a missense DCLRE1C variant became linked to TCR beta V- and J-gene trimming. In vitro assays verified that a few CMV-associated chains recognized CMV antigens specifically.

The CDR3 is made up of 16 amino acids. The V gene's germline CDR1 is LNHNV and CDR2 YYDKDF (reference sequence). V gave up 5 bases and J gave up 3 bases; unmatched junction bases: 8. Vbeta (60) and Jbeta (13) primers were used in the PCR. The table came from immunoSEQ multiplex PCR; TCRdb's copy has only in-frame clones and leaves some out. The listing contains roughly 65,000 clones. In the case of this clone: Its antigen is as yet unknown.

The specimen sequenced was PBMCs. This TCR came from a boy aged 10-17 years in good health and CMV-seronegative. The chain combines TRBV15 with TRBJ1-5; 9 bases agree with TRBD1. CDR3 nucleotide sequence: TGTGCCACCAGCGTACCGGGACAGGGACTCAATCAGCCCCAGCATTTT. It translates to CATSVPGQGLNQPQHF.